This TCR beta chain stems from a study of cytomegalovirus exposure and HLA in healthy donors. Study-wide points: Cytomegalovirus association was assigned to more than 150 TCR beta chains. According to a subsequent analysis, TCR clusters from the first cohort were inclined to appear together in the 100 to 150 validation repertoires.

Comment on this clone: What it binds is unknown.

In germline, CDR1 is SGHRS, CDR2 YFSETQ. With 0 bases clipped from V and 3 bases from J, the junction kept 0 bases outside the gene matches. This CDR3 region has 15 residues. Some clones are missing from TCRdb's copy, which holds only in-frame ones; the method was immunoSEQ multiplex PCR. The data contain 150,000 to 200,000 clones, around 85% of them seen just once; the ten biggest clones take up about 17%. The donors were members of the roughly 130-subject validation cohort (separate from the approximately 670-subject first cohort). This receptor was identified in a man between 18 and 35 years old in good health and CMV-seropositive. The source material was PBMCs. The chain employs TRBV5-1 and TRBJ2-7, with 13 bases identical to TRBD2. The CDR3 bases are TGCGCCAGCAGCTTGGGACTAGCGGGGGGCTACGAGCAGTACTTC. Amino acids: CASSLGLAGGYEQYF.